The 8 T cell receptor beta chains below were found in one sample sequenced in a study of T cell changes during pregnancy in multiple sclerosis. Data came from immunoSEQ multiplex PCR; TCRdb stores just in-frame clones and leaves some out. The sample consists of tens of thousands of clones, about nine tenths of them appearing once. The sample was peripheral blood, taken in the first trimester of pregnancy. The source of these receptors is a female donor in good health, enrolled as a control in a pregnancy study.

This CDR3 is CASNDRGDNEKLFF. CDR3 sequence (DNA): TGTGCCAGCAACGACAGGGGTGATAATGAAAAACTGTTTTTT. The chain couples TRBV6-6 to TRBJ1-4, with TRBD1 matching 8 bases. Looked up from germline, CDR1 is MNHNY and CDR2 is SVGAGI (reference sequence). J gave up 4 bases and V 7 bases, and 5 bases lay outside the gene matches. This CDR3 contains 14 residues.

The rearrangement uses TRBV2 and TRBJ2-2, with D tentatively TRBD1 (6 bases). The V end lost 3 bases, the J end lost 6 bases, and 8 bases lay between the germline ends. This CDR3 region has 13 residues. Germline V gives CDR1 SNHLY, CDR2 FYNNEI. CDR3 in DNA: TGTGCCAGCAGTGAGTGGGGGCCCGGGGAGCTGTTTTTT. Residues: CASSEWGPGELFF.

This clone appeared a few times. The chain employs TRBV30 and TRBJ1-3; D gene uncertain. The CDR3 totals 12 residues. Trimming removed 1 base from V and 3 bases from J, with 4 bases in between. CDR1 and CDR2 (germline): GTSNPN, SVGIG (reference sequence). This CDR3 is CAWSAGGNTIYF. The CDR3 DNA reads TGTGCCTGGAGTGCGGGTGGAAACACCATATATTTT. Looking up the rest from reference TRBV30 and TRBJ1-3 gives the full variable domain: SQTIHQWPATLVQPVGSPLSLECTVEGTSNPNLYWYRQAAGRGLQLLFYSVGIGQISSEVPQNLSASRPQDRQFILSSKKLLLSDSGFYLCAWSAGGNTIYFGEGSWLTVV.

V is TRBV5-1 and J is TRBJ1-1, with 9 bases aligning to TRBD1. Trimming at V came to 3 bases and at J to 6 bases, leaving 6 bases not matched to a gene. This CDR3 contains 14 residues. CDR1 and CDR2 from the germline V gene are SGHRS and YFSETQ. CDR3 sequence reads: CASSSRQGGAEAFF. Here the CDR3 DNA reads TGCGCCAGCAGCTCGCGACAGGGGGGTGCTGAAGCTTTCTTT. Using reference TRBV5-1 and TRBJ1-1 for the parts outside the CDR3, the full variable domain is KAGVTQTPRYLIKTRGQQVTLSCSPISGHRSVSWYQQTPGQGLQFLFEYFSETQRNKGNFPGRFSGRQFSNSRSEMNVSTLELGDSALYLCASSSRQGGAEAFFGQGTRLTVV.

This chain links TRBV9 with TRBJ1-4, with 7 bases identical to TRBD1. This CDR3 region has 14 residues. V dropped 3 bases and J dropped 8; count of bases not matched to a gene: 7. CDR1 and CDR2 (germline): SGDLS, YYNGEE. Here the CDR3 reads CASSAGGGREKLFF. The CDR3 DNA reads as TGTGCCAGCAGCGCAGGGGGTGGGAGGGAAAAACTGTTTTTT.

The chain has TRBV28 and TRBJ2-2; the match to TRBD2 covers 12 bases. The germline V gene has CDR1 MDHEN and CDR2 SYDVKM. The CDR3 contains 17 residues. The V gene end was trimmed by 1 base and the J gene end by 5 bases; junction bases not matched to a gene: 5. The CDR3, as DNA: TGTGCCAGCAGTTTATCTAGCGGGAGGGCCGGAACCGGGGAGCTGTTTTTT. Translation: CASSLSSGRAGTGELFF.

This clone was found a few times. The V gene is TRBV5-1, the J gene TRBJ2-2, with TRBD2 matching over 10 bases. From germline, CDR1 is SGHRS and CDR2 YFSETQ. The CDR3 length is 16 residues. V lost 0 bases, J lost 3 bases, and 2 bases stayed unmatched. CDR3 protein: CASSLGLAGHTGELFF. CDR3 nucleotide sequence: TGCGCCAGCAGCTTGGGACTAGCGGGCCACACCGGGGAGCTGTTTTTT. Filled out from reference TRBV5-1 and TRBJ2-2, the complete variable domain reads KAGVTQTPRYLIKTRGQQVTLSCSPISGHRSVSWYQQTPGQGLQFLFEYFSETQRNKGNFPGRFSGRQFSNSRSEMNVSTLELGDSALYLCASSLGLAGHTGELFFGEGSRLTVL.

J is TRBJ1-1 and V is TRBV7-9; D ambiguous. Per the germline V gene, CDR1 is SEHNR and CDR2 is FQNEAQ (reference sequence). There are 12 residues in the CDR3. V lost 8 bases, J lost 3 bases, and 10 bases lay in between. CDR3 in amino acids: CASRVADTEAFF. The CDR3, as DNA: TGTGCCAGCCGGGTGGCGGACACTGAAGCTTTCTTT.